This T cell receptor beta chain was documented in a study of T cells after posttransplantation cyclophosphamide. The study's findings and limits: TRB overlap between skin or GI tissue T cells and blood was limited.

CDR1 is SGHKS, CDR2 YYEKEE, per germline (reference sequence). Germline trimming cut 1 base from V and 6 bases from J; bases unmatched to any gene: 11. CDR3 length: 17 amino acids. This clone was observed a few times. Antigen unknown. Assay used: immunoSEQ multiplex PCR; TCRdb lists only in-frame clones, some missing. This repertoire shows 9,500 to 15,000 clones, roughly 1.9% found once; its top ten account for roughly a sixth. Cyclophosphamide on days +3 and +4 followed busulfan-fludarabine conditioning and a marrow graft. The sequence was collected from a male patient between 25 and 40 years old who received an allogeneic stem cell transplant from a related donor, was CMV-positive, and had no GVHD. The graft donor may have given rise to some T cells. The chain links TRBV5-5 to TRBJ2-7; 12 bases match TRBD1. The sequences come from PBMCs, collected after allogeneic stem cell transplant with posttransplant cyclophosphamide. CDR3 residues: CASSLIPGTGGALEQYF. The CDR3 coding sequence is TGTGCCAGCAGCTTGATCCCCGGGACAGGGGGCGCGCTCGAGCAGTACTTC.